These 17 T cell receptor beta chains share one sample of origin, sequenced in a study of CD8 T cells in Susac syndrome. RNA was extracted with the RNeasy kit, and a quantity of about 0.5 to 1 ug was reverse transcribed using random hexamers. TCRdb independently ran MiXCR on the immunoSEQ multiplex PCR reads; one entry per CDR3 protein. Among about 120,000 distinct CDR3 sequences listed, 80% to 95% were seen once. The specimen was CD4+ T cells from PBMCs. The receptors here all came from a human donor in good health.

This clonotype was picked up a small number of times. V gene TRBV9 combines with J gene TRBJ1-2; D perhaps matches TRBD1 (6 bases). This CDR3 has 14 amino acids. The germline V gene encodes CDR1 SGDLS and CDR2 YYNGEE. V was clipped by 3 bases and J by 7 bases, with 16 bases between them. The DNA of the CDR3 is TGTGCCAGCAGCGCACGTAACAGGGACGGTGGCTACACCTTC. This encodes CASSARNRDGGYTF.

The chain recombines TRBV6-2 or TRBV6-3 with TRBJ2-7, with 8 bases lining up with TRBD2. The CDR3 spans 14 residues. Germline CDR1 is MNHEY and CDR2 is SVGEGT. V lost 10 bases, J lost 6 bases, and 14 bases stayed unmatched. For the CDR3, the DNA is TGTGCCACCCTTCGGGGAGCGGGAGTCAGCGAGCAGTACTTC. This encodes CATLRGAGVSEQYF.

The chain has TRBV14 and TRBJ1-2; no clear D. This CDR3 is built from 14 residues. The germline V gene encodes CDR1 SGHDN and CDR2 FVKESK. Trimming stripped 4 bases from V and 7 bases from J, with 16 bases between. CDR3 in amino acids: CASSLTSLRGGYTF. In DNA, the CDR3 is TGTGCCAGCAGCCTTACCTCCCTGCGGGGTGGCTACACCTTC.

The chain carries TRBV5-4 and TRBJ1-2; D possibly corresponds to TRBD1 (5 bases). The germline gives CDR1 SGHNT, CDR2 YYREEE (reference sequence). This CDR3 region has 15 residues. The V gene lost 4 bases and the J gene lost 5 bases, with 18 bases spanning the gap. The CDR3 is CASSPGQGRKYGYTF. Written as DNA, the CDR3 is TGTGCCAGCAGCCCGGGGCAGGGCAGGAAATATGGCTACACCTTC.

The chain carries TRBV3-1 and TRBJ2-1; maybe TRBD1 (5 bases). The CDR3 has 17 amino acids. V lost 0 bases and J 2 bases, leaving 14 bases between the germline ends. CDR1 and CDR2 (germline): LGHDT, YNNKEL (reference sequence). The CDR3 DNA reads as TGTGCCAGCAGCCAAGATAGGGGCACCATTGCCTACAATGAGCAGTTCTTC. Its protein is CASSQDRGTIAYNEQFF.

J is TRBJ2-7 and V is TRBV4-3; unclear D gene. The V end was cut by 3 bases, the J end by 7 bases, with 22 bases between. CDR1 and CDR2 (germline): LGHNA, YSLEER. This CDR3 contains 16 residues. The CDR3 here is CASSHASGAEVGEQYF. The CDR3 DNA follows: TGCGCCAGCAGCCATGCCTCGGGCGCCGAGGTTGGTGAGCAGTACTTC.

The chain is built from TRBV5-4 and TRBJ1-2; 7 bases line up with TRBD1. The CDR3 spans 14 residues. Trimming at V came to 3 bases and at J to 0 bases, leaving 2 bases not matched to a gene. The germline gives CDR1 SGHNT, CDR2 YYREEE (reference sequence). Here the CDR3 DNA reads TGTGCCAGCAGCTCTGGACAGGCTAACTATGGCTACACCTTC. This encodes CASSSGQANYGYTF.

This chain connects TRBV20-1 to TRBJ1-3, with 7 positions matching TRBD1. The CDR3 runs to 14 residues. Germline CDR1 and CDR2: DFQATT and SNEGSKA (reference sequence). The V gene end was trimmed by 6 bases and the J gene end by 1 base; junction bases not matched to a gene: 6. CDR3 in amino acids: CSAYLQGSGNTIYF. The CDR3 coding sequence is TGCAGTGCCTATTTACAGGGGTCTGGAAACACCATATATTTT.

The chain employs TRBV15 and TRBJ1-5; the D is unclear. There are 13 residues in the CDR3. Deletions cut 1 base from V and 6 bases from J, with 7 bases between. Germline V gene sequence: CDR1 LNHNV, CDR2 YYDKDF (reference sequence). CDR3 sequence (DNA): TGTGCCACCAGCAGAGCACTCCCTCAGCCCCAGCATTTT. It yields the protein CATSRALPQPQHF.

This chain's CDR3 is CASSQDMAGDGYTF. CDR3 nucleotide sequence: TGCGCCAGCAGCCAAGATATGGCAGGGGATGGCTACACCTTC. The chain couples TRBV4-3 to TRBJ1-2; D perhaps matches TRBD1 (6 bases). Germline CDR1 LGHNA, CDR2 YSLEER. The V end was cut by 0 bases, the J end by 6 bases, with 11 bases between. The CDR3 consists of 14 residues.

This chain uses TRBV29-1 with TRBJ2-3; D is possibly TRBD1 (5 bases). This CDR3 has 15 residues. V lost 0 bases, J lost 4 bases, and 14 bases lay in between. In germline, CDR1 is SQVTM, CDR2 ANQGSEA. CDR3 bases: TGCAGCGTTGAAGAACAGGTGGCGGTAGCAGATACGCAGTATTTT. Protein sequence: CSVEEQVAVADTQYF.

The chain has TRBV10-3 and TRBJ2-3; 8 nucleotides align to TRBD1. CDR1 is ENHRY and CDR2 is SYGVKD in the germline V gene. The CDR3 has 14 amino acids. The trim removed 3 bases at V and 5 bases at J, leaving 4 bases unmatched. The CDR3 sequence is CAISDQGAGDTQYF. The CDR3 region has the DNA TGTGCCATCAGTGACCAGGGGGCGGGAGATACGCAGTATTTT.

The chain uses TRBV4-1 and TRBJ1-2; TRBD1 matches 7 bases. V shed 0 bases, J shed 2 bases, and the junction held 6 bases outside the gene matches. The CDR3 runs to 16 residues. Germline-derived CDR1 and CDR2 are MGHRA and YSYEKL. In DNA, the CDR3 is TGCGCCAGCAGCCAAGATGCGGGACAGCGAAACTATGGCTACACCTTC. The encoded protein is CASSQDAGQRNYGYTF.

The rearrangement links TRBV29-1 to TRBJ1-2; tentative D call: TRBD1 (5 bases). The CDR3 covers 13 residues. The germline gives CDR1 SQVTM, CDR2 ANQGSEA. Trimming shortened V by 7 bases and J by 1 base, and 13 bases separated the two germline ends. The CDR3 here is CSATVVINYGYTF. The CDR3 DNA reads as TGCAGCGCGACAGTTGTGATTAACTATGGCTACACCTTC.

The chain has TRBV9 and TRBJ2-3; D is uncertain. The V and J ends lost 1 base and 2 bases respectively, with 8 bases between them. From germline, CDR1 is SGDLS and CDR2 YYNGEE. CDR3 length equals 14 residues. The CDR3 reads CASSVLSDTDTQYF. The CDR3 nucleotides read TGTGCCAGCAGCGTATTGTCAGACACAGATACGCAGTATTTT.

This rearrangement joins TRBV29-1 to TRBJ2-5; tentatively, D is TRBD2 (5 bases). V gave up 0 bases and J gave up 5 bases, with 16 bases separating them. Per the germline V gene, CDR1 is SQVTM and CDR2 is ANQGSEA. CDR3 length equals 15 residues. CDR3 nucleotide sequence: TGCAGCGTTGAAGAAGGCTCCCTGGCGGGCGAGACCCAGTACTTC. It specifies CSVEEGSLAGETQYF.

The chain employs TRBV7-3 and TRBJ2-1; TRBD2 matches 10 bases. The J segment lost 9 bases and the V segment lost 3 bases, leaving 5 bases of the junction unmatched. From germline, CDR1 is SGHTA and CDR2 FQGTGA. The CDR3 runs 14 residues. The CDR3 here is CASSLSGRGGEQFF. CDR3 DNA sequence: TGTGCCAGCAGCTTGAGCGGGAGGGGTGGTGAGCAGTTCTTC.